Below are 24 T cell receptor beta chains sequenced from a single sample in a study of cytomegalovirus exposure and HLA in healthy donors. The primer mix had 60 Vbeta and 13 Jbeta primers. TCRdb keeps only in-frame clones here, not all; method: immunoSEQ multiplex PCR. The repertoire holds some 51,000 clones, with more than 65% as singletons. The material sequenced was PBMCs. The receptors derive from a middle-aged man in good health and CMV-seropositive.

The chain links TRBV2 to TRBJ1-1, with no clear D. Germline CDR1 SNHLY, CDR2 FYNNEI. The CDR3 length is 12 residues. The V gene lost 5 bases and the J gene lost 11 bases, with 15 bases spanning the gap. The CDR3 DNA follows: TGTGCCAGCAGTCTCGAGTTCGTCGATGCTTTCTTT. This codes for CASSLEFVDAFF.

The chain carries TRBV5-8 and TRBJ2-7, with D maybe TRBD2 (7 bases). Per germline, CDR1 SGHTS and CDR2 YDEGEE. Trimming removed 6 bases from V and 7 bases from J, with 26 bases in between. The CDR3 sequence is 16 residues long. This CDR3 is CASTPQIGGLVGEQYF. As DNA, the CDR3 is TGTGCCAGCACCCCCCAAATCGGGGGGCTTGTGGGGGAGCAGTACTTC.

This chain connects TRBV5-1 to TRBJ2-2, with TRBD1 identical over 8 bases. Germline CDR1 reads SGHRS; CDR2 reads YFSETQ. V was pared by 7 bases and J by 3 bases, with 11 bases of the junction left unmatched. The CDR3 contains 16 residues. The CDR3 is CASAHLRTGHTGELFF. The CDR3, as DNA: TGCGCCAGCGCCCACCTCAGGACAGGGCACACCGGGGAGCTGTTTTTT. Using reference TRBV5-1 and TRBJ2-2 for the parts outside the CDR3, the full variable domain is KAGVTQTPRYLIKTRGQQVTLSCSPISGHRSVSWYQQTPGQGLQFLFEYFSETQRNKGNFPGRFSGRQFSNSRSEMNVSTLELGDSALYLCASAHLRTGHTGELFFGEGSRLTVL.

Only one count was recorded for this clone. The rearrangement joins TRBV4-3 to TRBJ1-4; D not certain. The ends were cut back, 0 bases at V and 7 bases at J, with 15 bases in the middle. This CDR3 contains 16 residues. Germline V gives CDR1 LGHNA, CDR2 YSLEER. The CDR3 region is CASSQDFGVVGEKLFF. The CDR3 DNA reads TGCGCCAGCAGCCAAGATTTCGGGGTAGTAGGTGAAAAACTGTTTTTT.

The chain links TRBV6-1 to TRBJ2-7; a possible D gene is TRBD1 (6 bases). The CDR3 has 14 amino acids. V was shortened by 5 bases and J by 1 base, with 12 bases between the two germline ends. The germline V gene encodes CDR1 MNHNS and CDR2 SASEGT. CDR3: CASSHTGPSYEQYF. DNA of the CDR3: TGTGCCAGCAGTCATACAGGGCCTTCCTACGAGCAGTACTTC.

The J gene is TRBJ1-4, the V gene TRBV20-1; D remains ambiguous. Germline V lookup: CDR1 DFQATT, CDR2 SNEGSKA (reference sequence). V lost 2 bases, J lost 12 bases, and 10 bases lay in between. The CDR3 is 11 residues long. The CDR3 region has the DNA TGCAGTGCTAGAAGTACGTCGGAACTGTTTTTT. Protein sequence: CSARSTSELFF.

The gene calls are TRBV6-6 and TRBJ1-1; D ambiguous. Germline V gene lookup returns CDR1 MNHNY and CDR2 SVGAGI (reference sequence). The CDR3 loop spans 11 amino acids. The V gene lost 2 bases and the J gene lost 7 bases, with 5 bases spanning the gap. CDR3 DNA: TGTGCCAGCAGTTACCAGGATGAAGCTTTCTTT. It is translated as CASSYQDEAFF.

The V call is TRBV4-1, the J call TRBJ2-3; 7 positions agree with TRBD2. CDR1 is MGHRA, CDR2 YSYEKL, per germline. The CDR3 runs 18 residues. Unmatched junction bases numbered 10, after V lost 0 bases and J lost 1 base. The CDR3, as DNA: TGCGCCAGCAGCCAAGAAAGGAACGGACTAGGAGGCACAGATACGCAGTATTTT. Amino acids: CASSQERNGLGGTDTQYF.

The chain joins TRBV9 to TRBJ2-4, with 14 bases fitting TRBD2. Trimming took 7 bases from V and 8 from J; bases not matched to a gene: 8. The CDR3 contains 15 residues. Germline CDR1 SGDLS, CDR2 YYNGEE. DNA of the CDR3: TGTGCCAGCTCCCGACTAGCGGGGGGGCGGGACATTCAGTACTTC. Amino acid sequence: CASSRLAGGRDIQYF.

The V call is TRBV15, the J call TRBJ2-2; 9 bases align to TRBD1. CDR3 size: 15 residues. Germline CDR1 reads LNHNV; CDR2 reads YYDKDF (reference sequence). Trimming removed 5 bases from V and 6 bases from J; junction bases left unmatched: 7. The CDR3: CATSWTGEVAGELFF. The CDR3, as DNA: TGTGCCACCAGCTGGACAGGGGAAGTGGCCGGGGAGCTGTTTTTT.

The gene calls are TRBV27 and TRBJ1-2; TRBD1 is a possible D gene (6 bases). Germline V gene sequence: CDR1 MNHEY, CDR2 SMNVEV (reference sequence). CDR3 length: 14 residues. Trimming took 4 bases from V and 5 from J, leaving 14 bases between them. CDR3: CASSYRDLRYGYTF. CDR3 in DNA: TGTGCCAGCAGTTACAGGGACCTCCGGTATGGCTACACCTTC.

This clone came up many times. The gene calls are TRBV2 and TRBJ1-3; no reliable D call. Germline CDR1 is SNHLY and CDR2 is FYNNEI. V lost 7 bases and J lost 0, with 10 bases in between. This CDR3 has 14 amino acids. In nucleotides, the CDR3 is TGTGCCAGCACGGAGGATGACTCTGGAAACACCATATATTTT. The encoded protein is CASTEDDSGNTIYF.

The V call is TRBV2, the J call TRBJ2-7, with TRBD2 as a possible D gene (5 bases). Deletions cut 3 bases from V and 0 bases from J, with 12 bases between. The CDR3 has 15 residues. Germline V gene lookup returns CDR1 SNHLY and CDR2 FYNNEI. The CDR3 reads CASSDPAGNSYEQYF. The CDR3, as DNA: TGTGCCAGCAGTGACCCCGCGGGCAACTCCTACGAGCAGTACTTC.

The V call is TRBV6-5, the J call TRBJ1-6, with 7 bases lining up with TRBD1. Germline CDR1 and CDR2: MNHEY and SVGAGI. The CDR3 length is 13 residues. Losses at the gene ends were 10 bases for V and 7 bases for J; bases not matched to a gene: 7. CDR3 region: CATTTGRNSPLHF. The CDR3 DNA follows: TGTGCCACAACGACAGGGAGGAATTCACCCCTCCACTTT.

The CDR3 protein is CASSELAATYNEQFF. In DNA, the CDR3 is TGTGCCAGCAGCGAACTAGCGGCCACCTACAATGAGCAGTTCTTC. The chain links TRBV5-4 to TRBJ2-1; 8 bases align to TRBD2. This CDR3 spans 15 amino acids. CDR1 and CDR2 (germline): SGHNT, YYREEE (reference sequence). Unmatched junction bases numbered 5, after V lost 4 bases and J lost 2 bases.

This clone appeared a few times. V usage is TRBV25-1 and J usage is TRBJ2-1, with D tentatively TRBD2 (6 bases). The ends were cut back, 4 bases at V and 8 bases at J, with 15 bases in the middle. This CDR3 spans 14 amino acids. Looked up from germline, CDR1 is MGHDK and CDR2 is SYGVNS. CDR3 sequence (DNA): TGTGCCAGCAGTGCCCCGGGAGTTTGGGATGAGCAGTTCTTC. This sequence encodes CASSAPGVWDEQFF.

V usage is TRBV7-9 and J usage is TRBJ2-1; 8 positions match TRBD1. The junction had 10 bases not matched to a gene; V was cut back by 4 bases and J by 8 bases. Germline V gives CDR1 SEHNR, CDR2 FQNEAQ (reference sequence). The CDR3 has 15 residues. The CDR3 here is CASSSRLTGVDEQFF. CDR3 bases: TGTGCCAGCAGCTCACGATTGACAGGGGTGGATGAGCAGTTCTTC.

This clone came up a few times. CDR3 bases: TGTGCCAGCAGCTTGTTTTCACGGGAAAAACTGTTTTTT. It yields the protein CASSLFSREKLFF. The chain has TRBV7-6 and TRBJ1-4; no definite D call. From germline, CDR1 is SGHVS and CDR2 FNYEAQ. Trimming stripped 3 bases from V and 8 bases from J, with 10 bases between. The CDR3 is made up of 13 amino acids.

In its sample, this clone was seen a few times. The V call is TRBV10-3, the J call TRBJ2-3, with 15 bases matching TRBD2. Germline V CDR1 and CDR2: ENHRY, SYGVKD. Trimming took 5 bases from V and 4 from J; bases not matched to a gene: 4. This CDR3 has 16 amino acids. The CDR3 bases are TGTGCCATCAGTCCCCGGACTAGCGGGGGGGCAGATACGCAGTATTTT. It codes for CAISPRTSGGADTQYF.

This clone has just a few counts. The V call is TRBV4-2, the J call TRBJ2-7, with TRBD1 matching 8 bases. The CDR3 sequence is 16 residues long. The V and J ends lost 1 base and 4 bases, in that order; junction bases with no gene match: 9. Germline loops: CDR1 LGHNA, CDR2 YNFKEQ. The DNA for the CDR3 is TGTGCCAGCAGCCAAGCCCGGACAGGGTCAGGGTACGAGCAGTACTTC. This sequence encodes CASSQARTGSGYEQYF.

This clone has more than one count but fewer than ten. The V call is TRBV4-1, the J call TRBJ2-5; TRBD2 matches 11 bases. The germline V gene encodes CDR1 MGHRA and CDR2 YSYEKL. V lost 7 bases, J lost 1 base, and 5 bases stayed unmatched. This CDR3 is 15 amino acids long. CDR3 loop: CASNLAGGSQETQYF. The CDR3 DNA follows: TGCGCCAGCAACTTAGCGGGGGGGTCCCAAGAGACCCAGTACTTC.

V is TRBV6-5 and J is TRBJ1-2; no clear D. This CDR3 is 13 amino acids long. CDR1 is MNHEY and CDR2 is SVGAGI in the germline V gene. Trimming left V 6 bases short and J 3 bases short, with 11 bases between. The CDR3 is CASSLGGHYGYTF. The CDR3 coding sequence is TGTGCCAGCAGCCTAGGTGGCCACTATGGCTACACCTTC.

This chain joins TRBV7-2 and TRBJ1-2, with 12 nucleotides matching TRBD1. Trimming removed 5 bases from V and 7 bases from J; junction bases left unmatched: 5. Germline assignment: CDR1 SGHTA and CDR2 FQGNSA. CDR3 length: 14 amino acids. The CDR3 region is CASSQGQGASGYTF. The CDR3 DNA sequence: TGTGCCAGCAGCCAGGGACAGGGGGCGAGTGGCTACACCTTC.

This chain joins TRBV29-1 and TRBJ2-2, with 8 bases fitting TRBD1. After removal of 2 bases from V and 0 bases from J, the junction contained 2 bases not matched to a gene. CDR1 is SQVTM and CDR2 is ANQGSEA in the germline V gene. This CDR3 has 15 amino acids. CDR3 sequence reads: CSVEQGAANTGELFF. CDR3 coding DNA: TGCAGCGTTGAACAGGGGGCCGCGAACACCGGGGAGCTGTTTTTT.